Listed below are T cell receptor beta chains from one sample, sequenced in a study of T cells in Graves' hyperthyroidism and ophthalmopathy. From the multiplex PCR reads, TCRdb called clonotypes with MiXCR, one entry per CDR3 protein. This sample carries some 490,000 distinct CDR3 sequences, about 16% of them seen once, and the ten largest clones take about 29%. Material: blood. These TCRs come from a woman aged 25 to 45 with Graves' ophthalmopathy. CDR3s include the opening cysteine and the closing phenylalanine or tryptophan. Each record gives: CDR3 protein, V gene, J gene, D gene. A D gene is named only where the DNA matches it firmly.

CDR3: CASSLQGTVYEQYF; V: TRBV28; J: TRBJ2-7; D: TRBD1
CDR3: CASSSGRTQDELFF; V: TRBV5-4; J: TRBJ2-2; D: .
CDR3: CASSQTYPPTDTQYF; V: TRBV4-1; J: TRBJ2-3; D: .
CDR3: CASSVDERAYNEQFF; V: TRBV9; J: TRBJ2-1; D: .
CDR3: CSAARGDTGDTQYF; V: TRBV20-1; J: TRBJ2-3; D: .
CDR3: CASSNPPPYYGYTF; V: TRBV27; J: TRBJ1-2; D: .
CDR3: CASRPDGHLEETQYF; V: TRBV5-1; J: TRBJ2-5; D: .
CDR3: CASSGRIAGGYYNEQFF; V: TRBV7-8; J: TRBJ2-1; D: TRBD2
CDR3: CSATGALAKNIQYF; V: TRBV20-1; J: TRBJ2-4; D: .
CDR3: CSARGGTSQETQYF; V: TRBV20-1; J: TRBJ2-5; D: TRBD2
CDR3: CSASQPNQPQHF; V: TRBV20-1; J: TRBJ1-5; D: .
CDR3: CASSYVPAQYNEQFF; V: TRBV6-5; J: TRBJ2-1; D: .
CDR3: CASSLSGQGGETQYF; V: TRBV12-3/TRBV12-4; J: TRBJ2-5; D: TRBD1
CDR3: CASSLEFAAGVEDTQYF; V: TRBV7-2; J: TRBJ2-3; D: TRBD2
CDR3: CASSDGVWTEALF; V: TRBV6-1; J: TRBJ1-1; D: .
CDR3: CASSADGNYGYTF; V: TRBV27; J: TRBJ1-2; D: .
CDR3: CAGAGQEPQHF; V: TRBV28; J: TRBJ1-5; D: .
CDR3: CASSLYPNEQFF; V: TRBV27; J: TRBJ2-1; D: .
CDR3: CASSFTGGGYTF; V: TRBV5-1; J: TRBJ1-2; D: TRBD1
CDR3: CASAKGSYNSPLHF; V: TRBV30; J: TRBJ1-6; D: .
CDR3: CASSFTTQGSNYGYTF; V: TRBV5-6; J: TRBJ1-2; D: .
CDR3: CASSTGQGGYGYTF; V: TRBV5-1; J: TRBJ1-2; D: TRBD1
CDR3: CASVGPSTDTQYF; V: TRBV18; J: TRBJ2-3; D: .
CDR3: CATPWFWETQYF; V: TRBV27; J: TRBJ2-5; D: .
CDR3: CAWQIGADNSPLHF; V: TRBV30; J: TRBJ1-6; D: .
CDR3: CASSLGLAGVADYNEQFF; V: TRBV7-9; J: TRBJ2-1; D: TRBD2